A single sample gave rise to the 18 T cell receptor beta chains below, sequenced in a study of PD-1 blockade in mismatch repair-deficient tumors. Sequencing used immunoSEQ multiplex PCR; TCRdb keeps in-frame clones, though not all of them. The sample contains 56,000 or so clones, 78% of which appear only once. Source: peripheral blood, taken 4 weeks after starting pembrolizumab. Source of these receptors: an adult with mismatch repair-deficient cancer.

J is TRBJ2-7 and V is TRBV5-6, with TRBD1 identical over 10 bases. The V and J ends lost 4 bases and 6 bases, in that order; junction bases with no gene match: 1. The CDR3 covers 12 residues. Germline CDR1 SGHDT, CDR2 YYEEEE. The CDR3 region is CASSRDRGEQYF. CDR3 nucleotides: TGTGCCAGCAGCCGGGACAGGGGCGAGCAGTACTTC. Full variable domain (outside the CDR3, taken from reference TRBV5-6 and TRBJ2-7): DAGVTQSPTHLIKTRGQQVTLRCSPKSGHDTVSWYQQALGQGPQFIFQYYEEEERQRGNFPDRFSGHQFPNYSSELNVNALLLGDSALYLCASSRDRGEQYFGPGTRLTVT.

This chain joins TRBV11-2 and TRBJ1-1; weak D call: TRBD1 (5 bases). Germline CDR1 and CDR2: SGHAT and FQNNGV. Trimming took off 1 base at V and 5 bases at J, with 20 bases between the two ends. The CDR3 loop spans 17 amino acids. The CDR3 sequence: CASSLGFGSGMWTEAFF. The DNA for the CDR3 is TGTGCCAGCAGCTTAGGGTTCGGCTCAGGGATGTGGACTGAAGCTTTCTTT.

The chain has TRBV30 and TRBJ2-1; tentatively, D is TRBD2 (6 bases). Germline values: CDR1 GTSNPN, CDR2 SVGIG (reference sequence). CDR3 length: 15 amino acids. Trimming took off 0 bases at V and 2 bases at J, with 11 bases between the two ends. CDR3 protein: CAWSVGGAPYNEQFF. The CDR3 DNA is TGTGCCTGGAGTGTCGGGGGAGCGCCCTACAATGAGCAGTTCTTC.

The genes are TRBV5-8 and TRBJ2-7; a weak D match, TRBD1 (5 bases). Trimming took off 2 bases at V and 5 bases at J, with 11 bases between the two ends. CDR1 is SGHTS, CDR2 YDEGEE, per germline. The length of the CDR3 is 13 residues. CDR3 amino acids: CASSLVRANEQYF. The CDR3 DNA reads as TGTGCCAGCAGCTTAGTCAGGGCAAACGAGCAGTACTTC.

The gene calls are TRBV11-2 and TRBJ2-1, with 10 bases that match TRBD2. From germline, CDR1 is SGHAT and CDR2 FQNNGV. This CDR3 has 17 residues. With 4 bases clipped from V and 3 bases from J, the junction kept 9 bases outside the gene matches. DNA for the CDR3: TGTGCCAGCAGCTCTACGACGGGGACTAGCGACTACAATGAGCAGTTCTTC. Encoded protein: CASSSTTGTSDYNEQFF.

The V gene is TRBV15, the J gene TRBJ2-1; D gene unclear. V was trimmed by 5 bases and J by 11 bases, leaving 13 bases between them. Germline assignment: CDR1 LNHNV and CDR2 YYDKDF (reference sequence). CDR3 length equals 12 residues. This chain's CDR3 is CATSETGSKQFF. CDR3 coding DNA: TGTGCCACCAGCGAAACCGGGTCTAAGCAGTTCTTC.

V gene TRBV9 combines with J gene TRBJ1-1, with 7 bases aligning to TRBD1. The germline gives CDR1 SGDLS, CDR2 YYNGEE. The CDR3 loop spans 15 amino acids. J gave up 0 bases and V 3 bases, and 5 bases lay outside the gene matches. CDR3 in amino acids: CASSEGQIMNTEAFF. CDR3 in DNA: TGTGCCAGCAGCGAGGGACAGATAATGAACACTGAAGCTTTCTTT.

This chain joins TRBV7-2 and TRBJ2-1, with 12 bases identical to TRBD2. CDR3 length: 17 amino acids. V lost 0 bases, J lost 4 bases, and 4 bases stayed unmatched. CDR1 and CDR2 from the germline V gene are SGHTA and FQGNSA. The CDR3 nucleotides read TGTGCCAGCAGCTTAGCGCCTCTAGCGGGAGGGTACAATGAGCAGTTCTTC. Translation: CASSLAPLAGGYNEQFF. Complete variable domain (other parts from reference TRBV7-2 and TRBJ2-1): GAGVSQSPSNKVTEKGKDVELRCDPISGHTALYWYRQSLGQGLEFLIYFQGNSAPDKSGLPSDRFSAERTGGSVSTLTIQRTQQEDSAVYLCASSLAPLAGGYNEQFFGPGTRLTVL.

V and J are TRBV30 and TRBJ2-6; D gene unclear. CDR1 and CDR2 (germline): GTSNPN, SVGIG (reference sequence). The CDR3 totals 14 residues. V was cut by 3 bases and J by 4 bases, with 10 bases left in between. DNA of the CDR3: TGTGCCTGGAGCATCGTTCCCGGGGCCAACGTCCTGACTTTC. Amino acids: CAWSIVPGANVLTF.

This chain uses TRBV7-6 with TRBJ1-1, with 7 bases matching TRBD1. There are 17 residues in the CDR3. Germline CDR1 reads SGHVS; CDR2 reads FNYEAQ. Trimming removed 0 bases from V and 5 bases from J; junction bases left unmatched: 12. The CDR3 bases are TGTGCCAGCAGCTTAGCGGGAATACAGGGGAGGGGAACTGAAGCTTTCTTT. The encoded protein is CASSLAGIQGRGTEAFF.

V gene TRBV5-1 combines with J gene TRBJ1-5; D gene ambiguous. Trimming cost V 4 bases and J 3 bases, with 11 bases left between them. The CDR3 covers 14 residues. CDR1 is SGHRS and CDR2 is YFSETQ in the germline V gene. The CDR3 bases are TGCGCCAGCAGCCTAGGGATTCCCAATCAGCCCCAGCATTTT. It encodes CASSLGIPNQPQHF.

This chain uses TRBV7-9 with TRBJ2-7, with TRBD1 identical over 10 bases. Germline CDR1 and CDR2: SEHNR and FQNEAQ (reference sequence). V shed 4 bases, J shed 0 bases, and the junction held 3 bases outside the gene matches. The CDR3 extends over 15 amino acids. DNA for the CDR3: TGTGCCAGCAGCTACCGGGACAGGGGCTCCTACGAGCAGTACTTC. Its protein is CASSYRDRGSYEQYF.

The chain joins TRBV27 to TRBJ1-1, with TRBD1 matching over 10 bases. The CDR3 runs to 15 residues. V lost 2 bases and J lost 3; bases outside the gene matches: 3. Germline V gene sequence: CDR1 MNHEY, CDR2 SMNVEV (reference sequence). The CDR3 region has the DNA TGTGCCAGCAGTTTAAGGACAGGGGGTTACACTGAAGCTTTCTTT. The encoded protein is CASSLRTGGYTEAFF.

The CDR3: CASSLSRGDTGELFF. Here the CDR3 DNA reads TGCGCCAGCAGCTTGTCCCGGGGTGACACCGGGGAGCTGTTTTTT. The chain uses TRBV5-1 and TRBJ2-2, with D possibly being TRBD2 (5 bases). The CDR3 is made up of 15 amino acids. Germline CDR1 is SGHRS and CDR2 is YFSETQ. V was cut by 1 base and J by 3 bases, with 10 bases left in between.

The chain is built from TRBV5-4 and TRBJ2-3; D perhaps matches TRBD1 (5 bases). V dropped 0 bases and J dropped 0 bases, with 14 bases sitting between them. In germline, CDR1 is SGHNT, CDR2 YYREEE (reference sequence). CDR3 size: 17 residues. DNA of the CDR3: TGTGCCAGCAGCTTGGGTTTGGGGCGTAGTAGCACAGATACGCAGTATTTT. The encoded protein is CASSLGLGRSSTDTQYF.

This chain uses TRBV7-9 with TRBJ1-1; D is perhaps TRBD1 (5 bases). CDR1 SEHNR and CDR2 FQNEAQ come from the germline V gene (reference sequence). The CDR3 is 15 residues long. The germline V and J ends were trimmed by 5 bases and 1 base, with 14 bases remaining between them. CDR3 coding DNA: TGTGCCAGCAGCCGACTCTGGGACGCGAACACTGAAGCTTTCTTT. Translating it yields CASSRLWDANTEAFF. Using reference TRBV7-9 and TRBJ1-1 for the parts outside the CDR3, the full variable domain is DTGVSQNPRHKITKRGQNVTFRCDPISEHNRLYWYRQTLGQGPEFLTYFQNEAQLEKSRLLSDRFSAERPKGSFSTLEIQRTEQGDSAMYLCASSRLWDANTEAFFGQGTRLTVV.

The V gene is TRBV27, the J gene TRBJ2-2, with TRBD1 as a possible D gene (6 bases). V was pared by 8 bases and J by 5 bases, with 15 bases between. This CDR3 region has 14 residues. From germline, CDR1 is MNHEY and CDR2 SMNVEV (reference sequence). CDR3 sequence (DNA): TGTGCCAGCGCCGGTACAGGGTTAACCGGGGAGCTGTTTTTT. Translating gives CASAGTGLTGELFF.

The rearrangement uses TRBV9 and TRBJ2-1, with TRBD2 as a possible D gene (7 bases). The V gene's germline CDR1 is SGDLS and CDR2 YYNGEE. CDR3 length equals 15 residues. The ends were cut back, 3 bases at V and 7 bases at J, with 17 bases in the middle. This chain's CDR3 is CASSARGRGANEQFF. CDR3 bases: TGTGCCAGCAGCGCCCGGGGGAGGGGGGCGAATGAGCAGTTCTTC.